Detailed here is one T cell receptor (beta chain). Looked up from germline, CDR1 is WNHNN and CDR2 is SYGVQD (reference sequence). The V and J ends lost 10 bases and 6 bases, in that order; junction bases with no gene match: 10. This CDR3 is 13 amino acids long. Only in-frame clones appear in the TCRdb table, and some are missing; sequencing was by immunoSEQ multiplex PCR. The sample includes nearly 200,000 clones, over 85% of them seen just once. This entry comes from a study of T cell responses to AZD1222 COVID-19 vaccine. Sequencing was performed on peripheral blood, taken 28 days after the second AZD1222 dose. The chain employs TRBV10-1 and TRBJ2-7; TRBD1 agrees at 9 bases. The source is an adult who received the AZD1222 COVID-19 vaccine. The CDR3 coding sequence is TGCGCCACCAGCCCGGGACAGGGAGCCGAGCAGTACTTC. It codes for CATSPGQGAEQYF.